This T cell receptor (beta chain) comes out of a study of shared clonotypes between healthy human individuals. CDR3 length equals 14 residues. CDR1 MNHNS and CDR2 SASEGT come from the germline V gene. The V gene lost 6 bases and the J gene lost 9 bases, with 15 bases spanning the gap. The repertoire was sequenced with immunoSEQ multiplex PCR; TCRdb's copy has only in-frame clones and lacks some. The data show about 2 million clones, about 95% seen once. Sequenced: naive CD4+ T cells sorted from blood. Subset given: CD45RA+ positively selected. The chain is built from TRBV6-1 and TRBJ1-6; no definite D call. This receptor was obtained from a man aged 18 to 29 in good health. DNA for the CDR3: TGTGCCAGCAGCGCAAGGGTAGAAGGTTCACCCCTCCACTTT. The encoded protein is CASSARVEGSPLHF.